This is a list of T cell receptor beta chains from one sample in a study of PD-1 blockade in classical Hodgkin lymphoma. Produced via immunoSEQ multiplex PCR; TCRdb's table is partial and in-frame only. The sample contains tens of thousands of clones, about nine tenths of which appear only once. Sequencing was performed on peripheral blood mononuclear cells (PBMCs), taken before the fourth cycle of nivolumab. These receptor sequences come from a human donor with classical Hodgkin lymphoma. Both conserved end residues are trimmed from each CDR3. Size tells how often a clone was seen (once, few, many) or the class of an expanded clone, and some rows leave it out.

v_call	j_call	clone_size	cdr3_aa
TRBV10-3	TRBJ2-7	-	AITSDPYEQY
TRBV7-9	TRBJ2-6	-	ASSASSGANVLT
TRBV11-3	TRBJ2-2	-	ASSSFKGELF
TRBV10-1	TRBJ1-3	-	ASSLQGVFGNTIY
TRBV11-2	TRBJ2-2	-	ASSSGLAGGTTGELF
TRBV2	TRBJ2-3	-	ASSDPRQGGTDTQY
TRBV6-6	TRBJ1-2	-	ASSSLGTGDGYT
TRBV5-1	TRBJ2-1	-	ASSLQTGTAYNEQF
TRBV27	TRBJ1-5	-	ASSYRGGNQPQH
TRBV10-1	TRBJ1-1	-	ARRGRKKNTEAF
TRBV2	TRBJ2-3	-	ASSEAEGTQY
TRBV4-1	TRBJ2-7	-	ASSLSAIPGIFPGEQY
TRBV6-6	TRBJ1-2	-	ASSYSTGAYGYT
TRBV29-1	TRBJ1-1	-	SVDGGVPTEAF
TRBV27	TRBJ2-7	-	ASSPPGGAEFYEQY
TRBV6-5	TRBJ1-2	once	ASRDRGRSGYT
TRBV11-2	TRBJ2-3	once	ASSFSSGGTGDTQY
TRBV18	TRBJ1-6	-	ASSMGQVGTPLH
TRBV6-5	TRBJ1-6	-	ASSYILVNSPLH
TRBV7-2	TRBJ2-5	-	ASSLEASWETQY
TRBV7-9	TRBJ1-1	once	ASSTGQGEGDTEAF
TRBV6-5	TRBJ1-5	-	ASRSGQGDRQPQH
TRBV29-1	TRBJ2-1	-	SVGGPDDEQF
TRBV6-5	TRBJ1-2	-	ASSYSGRASDGYT
TRBV4-2	TRBJ1-1	-	ASSQAGTTMEAF
TRBV7-2	TRBJ1-2	-	ASSLGGWNRDYGYT
TRBV6-5	TRBJ2-7	-	ASSYSAAHYYEQY
TRBV2	TRBJ1-2	-	ASLSTTGHHGYT
TRBV25-1	TRBJ2-7	-	ASSDPGQGVYEQY
TRBV7-9	TRBJ1-4	once	ASSGGDEKLF
TRBV25-1	TRBJ2-1	-	ASSESGTAVVF
TRBV7-6	TRBJ2-5	-	ASSLGASRETQY
TRBV30	TRBJ1-2	-	AWSVGHDYGYT
TRBV6-5	TRBJ1-2	once	ASSYFGQGEFGYT
TRBV15	TRBJ1-1	once	ATSREGGQGSGEAF
TRBV30	TRBJ1-2	-	AWSVWQYGYT
TRBV28	TRBJ2-7	-	ASSPVAGLAHEQY
TRBV6-1	TRBJ1-2	-	ASSATAANYGYT
TRBV9	TRBJ2-2	-	ASSAKGELF
TRBV19	TRBJ1-5	-	ASKEGSNQPQH
TRBV4-2	TRBJ2-1	-	ASSPNGLGDTGYEQF
TRBV9	TRBJ1-1	few	ASSVELTMNTEAF
TRBV9	TRBJ2-7	-	ASSAGTSGHYEQY
TRBV19	TRBJ2-7	-	ASSIGGDEQY
TRBV2	TRBJ2-5	-	ASSQTGEAETQY
TRBV5-1	TRBJ2-3	-	ASSLYGQGVPDTQY
TRBV7-3	TRBJ2-7	-	ASSLREPNYEQY
TRBV30	TRBJ1-1	few	AWNAGPNTEAF
TRBV7-2	TRBJ2-1	-	ASSLVLLFSYNEQF
TRBV27	TRBJ1-5	-	ASSLGAINQPQH
TRBV9	TRBJ2-5	-	ASSPGLAGGLEETQY
TRBV5-1	TRBJ2-5	-	ASSLALAGSQETQY
TRBV18	TRBJ2-1	-	ASSTLGGSADEQF
TRBV28	TRBJ1-5	-	ASSLPSGTISNQPQH
TRBV7-9	TRBJ1-3	-	ASSPGVGNTIY
TRBV9	TRBJ1-1	-	ASSVGLTEETEAF
TRBV4-3	TRBJ2-1	-	ASSQGLAGNYNEQF
TRBV7-6	TRBJ2-7	-	ASSPASKGAYEQY
TRBV2	TRBJ2-3	-	ASSEEHTSTDTQY